Sequencing of this T cell receptor beta chain was carried out in a study of cytomegalovirus exposure and HLA in healthy donors. Study-wide context: A preliminary data release comprised 70 million to 95 million unique TCRs obtained from HLA-typed donors. Study-wide results and caveats: Most TCR beta V segments were productive about 87% or about 30% of the time in an earlier analysis. There were a few CMV-associated chains whose specificity for CMV antigens was confirmed in vitro.

13 Jbeta primers and 60 Vbeta primers were used for the PCR. Only in-frame clones appear in the TCRdb table, and some are missing; sequencing was by immunoSEQ multiplex PCR. The sample consists of 200,000 to 250,000 clones, 82% of them appearing once. On this clone: Its antigen is undetermined.

V was trimmed by 5 bases and J by 4 bases, leaving 12 bases between them. This CDR3 spans 15 amino acids. Germline V gene lookup returns CDR1 LNHDA and CDR2 SQIVND (reference sequence). The receptor was derived from a woman between 40 and 50 years old in good health and CMV-seronegative. V usage is TRBV19 and J usage is TRBJ1-6, with D possibly matching TRBD1 (6 bases). Sequenced input: PBMCs. As DNA, the CDR3 is TGTGCCAGTAGTTTCTACAGGGATTATAATTCACCCCTCCACTTT. This sequence encodes CASSFYRDYNSPLHF.